This T cell receptor beta chain was found in a study of T cell repertoires in cytomegalovirus infection. Looking at the study overall: Both CMV infection and a matching HLA type were indicated by public TCR beta signatures.

One entry per CDR3 protein, called by TCRdb with MiXCR from the reads. The profile shows about 140,000 distinct CDR3 sequences, under 8% of them singletons. This clonotype was counted ten times or more. No antigen is known for it. Trimming left V 2 bases short and J 2 bases short, with 11 bases between. Germline lookup yields CDR1 MDHEN and CDR2 SYDVKM. This CDR3 spans 15 amino acids. Study results and caveats: CMV-specific HLA-C-restricted TCR beta clonotypes dominated the ex vivo response. Based on cumulative public TCR beta family frequency, carriers of CMV plus the relevant HLA were identified.

The sequenced sample consisted of PBMCs. The J gene is TRBJ2-3, the V gene TRBV28; maybe TRBD2 (6 bases). The receptor was derived from a human donor in good health (CMV status not recorded). Some clones in this sample may be carry-over from other donors' samples. The CDR3 is CASSLGGDDTDTQYF. CDR3 nucleotides: TGTGCCAGCAGTTTAGGCGGGGACGACACAGATACGCAGTATTTT.